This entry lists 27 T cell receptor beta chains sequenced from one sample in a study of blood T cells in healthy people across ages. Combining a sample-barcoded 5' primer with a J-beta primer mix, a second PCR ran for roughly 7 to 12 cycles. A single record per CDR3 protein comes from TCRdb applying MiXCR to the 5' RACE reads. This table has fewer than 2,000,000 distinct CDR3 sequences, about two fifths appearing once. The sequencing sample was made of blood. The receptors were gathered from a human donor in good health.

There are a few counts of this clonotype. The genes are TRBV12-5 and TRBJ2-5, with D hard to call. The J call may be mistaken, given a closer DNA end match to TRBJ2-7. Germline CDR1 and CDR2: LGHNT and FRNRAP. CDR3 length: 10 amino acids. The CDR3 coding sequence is TGTGCTAGTGGTGCTAACGAGCAGTACTTC. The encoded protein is CASGANEQYF.

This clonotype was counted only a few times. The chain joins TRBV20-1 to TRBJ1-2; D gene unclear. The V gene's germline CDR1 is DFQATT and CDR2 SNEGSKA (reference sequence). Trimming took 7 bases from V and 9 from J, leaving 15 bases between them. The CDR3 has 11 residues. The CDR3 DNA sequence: TGCAGTGACAACGGGGAGGGAAGCTACACCTTC. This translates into CSDNGEGSYTF.

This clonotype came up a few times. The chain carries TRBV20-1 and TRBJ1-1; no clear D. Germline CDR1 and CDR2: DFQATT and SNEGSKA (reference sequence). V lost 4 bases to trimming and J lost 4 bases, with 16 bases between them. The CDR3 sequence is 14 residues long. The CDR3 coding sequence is TGCAGTGCTACCGACAACCGGGAGACCACTGAAGCTTTCTTT. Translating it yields CSATDNRETTEAFF.

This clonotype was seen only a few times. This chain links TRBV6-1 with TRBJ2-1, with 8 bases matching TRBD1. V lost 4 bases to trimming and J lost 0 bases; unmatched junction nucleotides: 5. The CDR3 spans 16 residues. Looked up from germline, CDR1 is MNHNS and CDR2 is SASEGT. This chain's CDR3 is CASSGIDRGSYNEQFF. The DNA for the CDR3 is TGTGCCAGCAGTGGAATTGACAGGGGCTCCTACAATGAGCAGTTCTTC.

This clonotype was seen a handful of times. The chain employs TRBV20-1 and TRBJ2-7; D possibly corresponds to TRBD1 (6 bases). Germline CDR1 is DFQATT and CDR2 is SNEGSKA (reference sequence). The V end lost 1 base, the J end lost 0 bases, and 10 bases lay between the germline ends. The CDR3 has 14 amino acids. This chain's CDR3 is CSARGQASSYEQYF. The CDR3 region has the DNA TGCAGTGCTAGAGGACAGGCGAGCTCCTACGAGCAGTACTTC.

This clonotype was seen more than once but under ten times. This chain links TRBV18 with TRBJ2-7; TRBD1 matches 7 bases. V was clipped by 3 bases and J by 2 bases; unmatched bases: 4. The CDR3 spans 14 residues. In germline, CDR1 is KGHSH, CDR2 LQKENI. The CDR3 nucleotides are TGTGCCAGCTCACCGCAGGGGGATGCCTACGAGCAGTACTTC. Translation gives CASSPQGDAYEQYF.

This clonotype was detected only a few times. The CDR3 DNA is TGCAGTGCTAGGGCACCGGGGGCCTCACTCTATGGCTACACCTTC. Translated, it gives CSARAPGASLYGYTF. This chain uses TRBV20-1 with TRBJ1-2; D is possibly TRBD1 (6 bases). Germline V CDR1 and CDR2: DFQATT, SNEGSKA (reference sequence). The CDR3 has 15 amino acids. Trimming cost V 3 bases and J 4 bases, with 18 bases left between them.

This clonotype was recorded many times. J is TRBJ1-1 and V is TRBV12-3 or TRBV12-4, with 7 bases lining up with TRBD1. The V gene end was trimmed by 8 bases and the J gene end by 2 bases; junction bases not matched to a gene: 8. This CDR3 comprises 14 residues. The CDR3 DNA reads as TGTGCCAGCTTACAGGGGTGGTTTAACACTGAAGCTTTCTTT. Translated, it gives CASLQGWFNTEAFF.

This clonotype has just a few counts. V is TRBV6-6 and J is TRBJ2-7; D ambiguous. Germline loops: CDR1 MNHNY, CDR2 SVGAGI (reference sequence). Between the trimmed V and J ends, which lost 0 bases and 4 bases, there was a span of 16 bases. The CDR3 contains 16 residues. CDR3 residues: CASSYSAVSPVYEQYF. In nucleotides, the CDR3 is TGTGCCAGCAGTTACTCTGCGGTTTCCCCGGTGTACGAGCAGTACTTC.

DNA of the CDR3: TGTGCCAGCAGCGTAGGGCTAGCGGGGACCCTCTCCTACGAGCAGTACTTC. Translation: CASSVGLAGTLSYEQYF. The chain uses TRBV9 and TRBJ2-7; 9 bases map to TRBD2. CDR3 length: 17 amino acids. In germline, CDR1 is SGDLS, CDR2 YYNGEE. Trimming took 0 bases from V and 0 from J; bases not matched to a gene: 7.

The CDR3 protein is CASSNGTETGSNQPQHF. The CDR3 DNA reads as TGTGCCAGCAGCAATGGGACCGAGACTGGCAGCAATCAGCCCCAGCATTTT. The chain carries TRBV21-1 and TRBJ1-5. TRBV21-1 is described as a pseudogene. This CDR3 is built from 17 residues.

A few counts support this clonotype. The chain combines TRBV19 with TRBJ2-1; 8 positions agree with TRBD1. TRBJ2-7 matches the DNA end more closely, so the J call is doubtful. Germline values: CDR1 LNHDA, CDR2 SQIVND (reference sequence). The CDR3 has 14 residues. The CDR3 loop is CASNAGQGPGEQYF. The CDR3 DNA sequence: TGTGCCAGTAACGCCGGACAGGGACCAGGCGAGCAGTACTTC.

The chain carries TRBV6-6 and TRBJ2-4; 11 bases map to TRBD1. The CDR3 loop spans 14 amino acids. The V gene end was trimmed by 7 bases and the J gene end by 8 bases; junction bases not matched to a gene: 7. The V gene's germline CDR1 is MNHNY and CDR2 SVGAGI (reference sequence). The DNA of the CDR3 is TGTGCCAGCACCTTGGGACAGGGGGGGTACATTCAGTACTTC. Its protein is CASTLGQGGYIQYF.

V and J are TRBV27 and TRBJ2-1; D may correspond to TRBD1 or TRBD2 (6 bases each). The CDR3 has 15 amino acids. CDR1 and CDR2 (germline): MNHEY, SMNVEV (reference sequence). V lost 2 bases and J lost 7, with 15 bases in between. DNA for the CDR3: TGTGCCAGCAGTTTAGTTACGGGGGCTATGAATGAGCAGTTCTTC. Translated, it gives CASSLVTGAMNEQFF.

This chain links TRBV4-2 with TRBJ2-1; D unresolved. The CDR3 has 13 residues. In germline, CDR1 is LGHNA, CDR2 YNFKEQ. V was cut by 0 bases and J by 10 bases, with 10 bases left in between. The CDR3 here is CASSQDGIGEQFF. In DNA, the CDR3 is TGTGCCAGCAGCCAAGATGGGATAGGGGAGCAGTTCTTC.

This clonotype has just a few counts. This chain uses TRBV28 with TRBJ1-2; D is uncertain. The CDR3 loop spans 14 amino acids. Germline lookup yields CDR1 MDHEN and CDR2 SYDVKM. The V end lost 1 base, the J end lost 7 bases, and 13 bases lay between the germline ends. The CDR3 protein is CASSLSRTRTGYTF. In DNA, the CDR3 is TGTGCCAGCAGTTTATCAAGGACCCGGACTGGCTACACCTTC.

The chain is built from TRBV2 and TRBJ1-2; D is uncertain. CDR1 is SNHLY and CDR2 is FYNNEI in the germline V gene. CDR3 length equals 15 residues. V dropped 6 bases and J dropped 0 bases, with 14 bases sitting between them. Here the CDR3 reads CASSPEAEANYGYTF. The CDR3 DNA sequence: TGTGCCAGCAGCCCTGAAGCAGAAGCTAACTATGGCTACACCTTC.

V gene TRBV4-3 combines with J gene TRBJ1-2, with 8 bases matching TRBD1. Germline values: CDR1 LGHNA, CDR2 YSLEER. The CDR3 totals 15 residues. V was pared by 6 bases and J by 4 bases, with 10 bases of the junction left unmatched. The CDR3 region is CASSLSSGQGYGYTF. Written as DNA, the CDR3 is TGCGCCAGCAGTCTTAGCTCCGGACAGGGCTATGGCTACACCTTC.

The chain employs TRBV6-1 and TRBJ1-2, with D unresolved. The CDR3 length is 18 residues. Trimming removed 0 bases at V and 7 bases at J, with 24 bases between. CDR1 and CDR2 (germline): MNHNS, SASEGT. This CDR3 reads CASSEAYASPRSGSGYTF. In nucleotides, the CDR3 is TGTGCCAGCAGTGAAGCGTATGCAAGTCCGCGGTCGGGGTCTGGCTACACCTTC.

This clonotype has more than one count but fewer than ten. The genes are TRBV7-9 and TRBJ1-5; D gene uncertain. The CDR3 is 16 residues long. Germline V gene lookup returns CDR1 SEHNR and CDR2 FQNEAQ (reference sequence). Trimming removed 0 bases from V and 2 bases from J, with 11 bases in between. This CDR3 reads CASSLAWGSGNQPQHF. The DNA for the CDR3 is TGTGCCAGCAGCTTAGCGTGGGGAAGCGGCAATCAGCCCCAGCATTTT.

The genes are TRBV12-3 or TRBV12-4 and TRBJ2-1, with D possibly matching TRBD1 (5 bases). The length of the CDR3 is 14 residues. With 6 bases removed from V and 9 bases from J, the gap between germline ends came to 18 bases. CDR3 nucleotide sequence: TGTGCCAGCAGCGCCAGGACACCCCCGGGTGAGCAGTTCTTC. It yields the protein CASSARTPPGEQFF.

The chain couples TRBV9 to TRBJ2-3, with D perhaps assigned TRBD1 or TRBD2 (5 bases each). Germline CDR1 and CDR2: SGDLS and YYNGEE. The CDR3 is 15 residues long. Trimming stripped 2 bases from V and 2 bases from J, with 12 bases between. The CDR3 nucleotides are TGTGCCAGCAGCGTCTATGGGGGATACACAGATACGCAGTATTTT. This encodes CASSVYGGYTDTQYF.

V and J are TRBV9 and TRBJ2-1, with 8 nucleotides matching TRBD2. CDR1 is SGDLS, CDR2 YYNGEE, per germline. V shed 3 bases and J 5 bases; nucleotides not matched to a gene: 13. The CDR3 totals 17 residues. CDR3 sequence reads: CASSASLRGGLNNEQFF. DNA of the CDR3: TGTGCCAGCAGCGCCTCCCTACGGGGGGGCCTCAACAATGAGCAGTTCTTC.

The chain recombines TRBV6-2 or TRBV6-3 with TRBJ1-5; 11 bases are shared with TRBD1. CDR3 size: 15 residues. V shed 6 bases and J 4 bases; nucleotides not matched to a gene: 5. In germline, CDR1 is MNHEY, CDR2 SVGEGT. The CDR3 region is CASRLGTGGNQPQHF. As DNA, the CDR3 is TGTGCCAGCAGACTTGGGACAGGGGGGAATCAGCCCCAGCATTTT.

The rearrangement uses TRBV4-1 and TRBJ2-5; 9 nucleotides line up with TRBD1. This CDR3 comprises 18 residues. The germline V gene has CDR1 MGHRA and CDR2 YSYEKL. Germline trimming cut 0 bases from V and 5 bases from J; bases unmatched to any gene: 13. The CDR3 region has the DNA TGCGCCAGCAGCCAAGACCCCTGGACAGGGGTAGATGGGGAGACCCAGTACTTC. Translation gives CASSQDPWTGVDGETQYF.

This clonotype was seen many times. The CDR3, as DNA: TGTGCCAGCAGCCCGGGGACAGGGCACTACGAGCAGTACTTC. Translating it yields CASSPGTGHYEQYF. This chain joins TRBV3-1 and TRBJ2-7, with TRBD1 identical over 9 bases. The CDR3 length is 14 residues. The germline CDR1 and CDR2 sequences are LGHDT and YNNKEL (reference sequence). The J segment lost 3 bases and the V segment lost 4 bases, leaving 4 bases of the junction unmatched.

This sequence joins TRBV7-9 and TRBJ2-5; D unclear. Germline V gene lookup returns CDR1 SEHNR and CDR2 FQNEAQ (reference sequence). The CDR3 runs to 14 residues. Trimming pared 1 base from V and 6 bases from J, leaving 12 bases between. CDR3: CASSLEGGGQTQYF. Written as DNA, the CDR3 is TGTGCCAGCAGCTTAGAGGGCGGTGGGCAGACCCAGTACTTC.